Listed below are T cell receptor beta chains from one sample, sequenced in a study of T cell responses to AZD1222 COVID-19 vaccine. TCRdb keeps only in-frame clones here, not all; method: immunoSEQ multiplex PCR. The sample has about 150,000 clones; about nine tenths are singletons. Source: peripheral blood, taken on day 0 of AZD1222 vaccination. The receptors shown here come from an adult in good health. The CDR3 runs from the conserved cysteine through the conserved F or W. The D gene is left open where the match is weak. For some rows the clone size is stated as once, few or many, or as a class when expanded; others skip it.

J,D,V,size,DNA,CDR3
TRBJ1-5,NA,TRBV6-5,NA,TGTGCCAGCAGTTACGGGGGGAAGGACCAGCCCCAGCATTTT,CASSYGGKDQPQHF
TRBJ1-1,NA,TRBV12-3/TRBV12-4,NA,TGTGCCAGCAGTCATAGGACGACTGAAGCTTTCTTT,CASSHRTTEAFF
TRBJ2-1,TRBD2,TRBV5-8,NA,TGTGCCAGCAGCTTGGTCGGGAGGTCGGGGAATGAGCAGTTCTTC,CASSLVGRSGNEQFF
TRBJ2-1,NA,TRBV5-1,NA,TGCGCCAGCAGCTCGGGGGCTAGCGGCCCCCGCGATGAGCAGTTCTTC,CASSSGASGPRDEQFF
TRBJ2-1,TRBD2,TRBV6-5,NA,TGTGCCAGCAGTTTCATAGCGGGAGGGAAGAATGAGCAGTTCTTC,CASSFIAGGKNEQFF
TRBJ2-3,TRBD2,TRBV4-3,NA,TGCGCCAGCAGCCAAGTGTCGACTAGCGAGATCACAGATACGCAGTATTTT,CASSQVSTSEITDTQYF
TRBJ1-3,NA,TRBV2,NA,TGTGCCAGCAGTGAACAGGGTGCCGGAAACACCATATATTTT,CASSEQGAGNTIYF
TRBJ2-1,TRBD2,TRBV7-3,NA,TGTGCCAGCAGTCGAAGCGGGGGAGCCTACAATGAGCAGTTCTTC,CASSRSGGAYNEQFF
TRBJ1-5,NA,TRBV27,NA,TGTGCCAGCAGTCGCCCCGGGGCTCTGTCGCCCCAGCATTTT,CASSRPGALSPQHF
TRBJ2-2,TRBD2,TRBV30,NA,TGTGCCTGGAGTCTCCGACCGTGGGGGGGGAACACCGGGGAGCTGTTTTTT,CAWSLRPWGGNTGELFF
TRBJ2-7,NA,TRBV28,NA,TGTGCCAGCAGTTTTGGGACTGACTACGAGCAGTACTTC,CASSFGTDYEQYF
TRBJ2-5,NA,TRBV19,NA,TGTGCCAGTAGTATCGATGGGCGCGGAGAGACCCAGTACTTC,CASSIDGRGETQYF
TRBJ1-5,NA,TRBV28,NA,TGTGCCAGCAGTTTAGGTCCGGGGAGCCAGCCCCAGCATTTT,CASSLGPGSQPQHF
TRBJ1-5,NA,TRBV9,NA,TGTGCCAGCAGTTCAGATAGCAATCAGCCCCAGCATTTT,CASSSDSNQPQHF
TRBJ2-3,NA,TRBV5-6,NA,TGTGCCAGCAGCTCCAGGGTAAATACGCAGTATTTT,CASSSRVNTQYF
TRBJ2-5,NA,TRBV7-2,NA,TGTGCCAGCAGCATAGACGGGAGATTCGAAGAGACCCAGTACTTC,CASSIDGRFEETQYF
TRBJ1-4,NA,TRBV28,NA,TGTGCCAGCAGTAATACAGGGTCTGGGGAAAAACTGTTTTTT,CASSNTGSGEKLFF
TRBJ1-6,NA,TRBV7-9,few,TGTGCCAGCAGCCTGGGGACGGGGCGACCCCTCCACTTT,CASSLGTGRPLHF
TRBJ2-1,TRBD2,TRBV4-3,NA,TGCGCCAGCAGCCAAGATATCAGCGGGAGTAAAGGGAATGAGCAGTTCTTC,CASSQDISGSKGNEQFF
TRBJ2-7,NA,TRBV30,NA,TGTGCCTGGAGTGTAGGAGGGGGGTACGACGAGCAGTACTTC,CAWSVGGGYDEQYF
TRBJ1-5,NA,TRBV28,NA,TGTGCCAGCAGGACAGCAAGGGGCCCCCAGCATTTT,CASRTARGPQHF
TRBJ1-1,NA,TRBV6-5,NA,TGTGCCAGCAGTTTTCAGACAGGCACGAACACTGAAGCTTTCTTT,CASSFQTGTNTEAFF
TRBJ1-2,NA,TRBV10-3,NA,TGTGCCATCAGCTCCGGGGGGGGGTATGGCTACACCTTC,CAISSGGGYGYTF
TRBJ1-6,TRBD1,TRBV4-3,NA,TGCGCCAGCAGCCAAGATTGGACAGGGGATTCACCCCTCCACTTT,CASSQDWTGDSPLHF
TRBJ2-3,TRBD2,TRBV30,NA,TGTGCCTGGAGTGTAGGGATTGCGGGAGCTGGGGATACGCAGTATTTT,CAWSVGIAGAGDTQYF
TRBJ2-1,NA,TRBV19,NA,TGTGCCAGCCCAACTCAAACGACGCTGAGCTCCTACAATGAGCAGTTCTTC,CASPTQTTLSSYNEQFF
TRBJ1-3,NA,TRBV5-4,NA,TGTGCCAGCAGTTTCTCAGGGACCTCTGGAAACACCATATATTTT,CASSFSGTSGNTIYF
TRBJ2-1,NA,TRBV29-1,NA,TGCAGCGTTGAAGGGGACAAATCCTACAATGAGCAGTTCTTC,CSVEGDKSYNEQFF
TRBJ2-5,TRBD1,TRBV11-2,NA,TGTGCCAGCAGCTTAGGGGACAGGGGGCGAGAGACCCAGTACTTC,CASSLGDRGRETQYF
TRBJ1-2,NA,TRBV14,NA,TGTGCCAGCAGCCAAGTGCGGGGGCCTGGCTACACCTTC,CASSQVRGPGYTF
TRBJ1-1,NA,TRBV4-3,NA,TGCGCCAGCAGCCAGGGATGGTACACTGAAGCTTTCTTT,CASSQGWYTEAFF
TRBJ2-5,NA,TRBV5-4,NA,TGTGCCAGCAGCGCAGTACGCCAAGAGACCCAGTACTTC,CASSAVRQETQYF
TRBJ1-3,NA,TRBV12-3/TRBV12-4,NA,TGTGCCAGCAGTTTTACAGGGGGAAACACCATATATTTT,CASSFTGGNTIYF
TRBJ1-6,NA,TRBV18,NA,TGTGCCAGCTCACCACTTCGGGGGGATAATTCACCCCTCCACTTT,CASSPLRGDNSPLHF
TRBJ1-3,NA,TRBV7-8,NA,TGTGCCAGCAGCTTAGGCAGGGTTGGTGGAAACACCATATATTTT,CASSLGRVGGNTIYF
TRBJ2-5,NA,TRBV2,NA,TGTGCCAGCACCCGGACAGCCCTTAGAGAGACCCAGTACTTC,CASTRTALRETQYF
TRBJ2-2,TRBD2,TRBV5-8,NA,TGTGCCAGCAGCTTCTTAGCGGGTTCCGGGGAGCTGTTTTTT,CASSFLAGSGELFF
TRBJ2-2,NA,TRBV7-6,NA,TGTGCCAGCAGTTCCATAGGAGCCGGGGAGCTGTTTTTT,CASSSIGAGELFF
TRBJ2-1,TRBD2,TRBV2,NA,TGTGCCAGCAGTGCTACTAGCGGGAGATCCGGCTCCTACAATGAGCAGTTCTTC,CASSATSGRSGSYNEQFF
TRBJ1-3,TRBD1,TRBV7-9,once,TGTGCCAGCAGCTCAAAACGGACAGGGGTGGACACCATATATTTT,CASSSKRTGVDTIYF
TRBJ2-7,NA,TRBV12-3/TRBV12-4,once,TGTGCCAGCAGTTTAACTGGGGTCGAGCAGTACTTC,CASSLTGVEQYF
TRBJ1-1,NA,TRBV6-5,NA,TGTGCCAGCAGTTACGGGTACACTGAAGCTTTCTTT,CASSYGYTEAFF
TRBJ1-2,NA,TRBV5-4,NA,TGTGCCAGCAGCCCGGGGAACTATGGCTACACCTTC,CASSPGNYGYTF
TRBJ1-2,NA,TRBV6-5,few,TGTGCCAGCAGAGTAAAGACTAACTATGGCTACACCTTC,CASRVKTNYGYTF
TRBJ1-1,NA,TRBV19,NA,TGTGCCAGTCAGGACGGTGAAGCTTTCTTT,CASQDGEAFF
TRBJ1-5,NA,TRBV28,NA,TGTGCCAGCACCGGCCACAATCAGCCCCAGCATTTT,CASTGHNQPQHF
TRBJ2-7,TRBD1,TRBV27,NA,TGTGCCAGCAGTCTTACCGGGACAGGGGGCATAGGGCAGTACTTC,CASSLTGTGGIGQYF
TRBJ1-1,NA,TRBV14,NA,TGTGCCAGCAGCCAAGTGGGTAGGGGCCCGAACACTGAAGCTTTCTTT,CASSQVGRGPNTEAFF
TRBJ1-4,NA,TRBV29-1,NA,TGCAGCGTTGAGCTCCCGGAGAAATTTAATGAAAAACTGTTTTTT,CSVELPEKFNEKLFF
TRBJ2-7,NA,TRBV11-3,NA,TGTGCCAGCAGCCTGACTCGCAGCTCCTACGAGCAGTACTTC,CASSLTRSSYEQYF
TRBJ1-5,TRBD1,TRBV28,NA,TGTGCCAGCAGCCCACCACAGGGGATTAGCAATCAGCCCCAGCATTTT,CASSPPQGISNQPQHF